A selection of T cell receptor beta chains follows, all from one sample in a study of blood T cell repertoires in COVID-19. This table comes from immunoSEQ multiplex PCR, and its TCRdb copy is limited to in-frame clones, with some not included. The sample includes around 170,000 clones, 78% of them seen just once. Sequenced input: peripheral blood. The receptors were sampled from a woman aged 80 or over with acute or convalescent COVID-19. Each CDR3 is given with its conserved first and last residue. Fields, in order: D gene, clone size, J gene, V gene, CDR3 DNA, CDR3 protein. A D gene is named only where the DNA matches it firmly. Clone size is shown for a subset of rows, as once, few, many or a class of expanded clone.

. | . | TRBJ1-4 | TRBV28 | TGTGCCAGTTGGGAGGCTACTCGTGAAAAACTGTTTTTT | CASWEATREKLFF
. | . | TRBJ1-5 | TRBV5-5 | TGTGCCAGCAGCTTGGAGGGAGGAGGAGGCAGAAGCTATAGCAATCAGCCCCAGCATTTT | CASSLEGGGGRSYSNQPQHF
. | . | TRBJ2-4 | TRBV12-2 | TGTGCAAGTCGCTCGGGACTAGCGGGGGTTCGACTGCACATTCAGTACTTC | CASRSGLAGVRLHIQYF
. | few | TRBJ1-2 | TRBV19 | TGTGCCAGTAGTCCGGGGGGGAACTTGAACTATGGCTACACCTTC | CASSPGGNLNYGYTF
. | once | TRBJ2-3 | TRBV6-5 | TGTGCCAGCACCTCGGACTTCACAGATACGCAGTATTTT | CASTSDFTDTQYF
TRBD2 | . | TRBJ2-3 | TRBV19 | TGTGCCAGTAGTTATTCCGGTTCTTGGACTAGCGGGGGGTTCACAGATACGCAGTATTTT | CASSYSGSWTSGGFTDTQYF
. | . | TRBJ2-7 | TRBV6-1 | TGTGCCAGCAGTGAAAGCGTAGACTACGAGCAGTACTTC | CASSESVDYEQYF
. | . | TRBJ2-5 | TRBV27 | TGTGCCAGCAGCCGGGGGTTCCAAGAGACCCAGTACTTC | CASSRGFQETQYF
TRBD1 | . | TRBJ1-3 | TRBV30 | TGTGCCTGGAGCTTAGACAGGGCTGGAAACACCATATATTTT | CAWSLDRAGNTIYF
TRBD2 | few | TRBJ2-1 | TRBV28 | TGTGCCAGCAGTCCAGGGACTAGCGGGAATAAAGAGCAGTTCTTC | CASSPGTSGNKEQFF
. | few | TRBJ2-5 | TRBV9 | TGTGCCAGCAGCCCTTACGGCCAGGGGGAGACCCAGTACTTC | CASSPYGQGETQYF
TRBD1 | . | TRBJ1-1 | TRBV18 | TGTGCCAGCTCTCCCCGACAGGGGGAGATGAACACTGAAGCTTTCTTT | CASSPRQGEMNTEAFF
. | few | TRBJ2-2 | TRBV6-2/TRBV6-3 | TGTGCCAGCAGTTGGGCGATCACCGGGGAGCTGTTTTTT | CASSWAITGELFF
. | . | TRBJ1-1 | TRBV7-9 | TGTGCCAGCAGTAACGGGGGGAACACTGAAGCTTTCTTT | CASSNGGNTEAFF
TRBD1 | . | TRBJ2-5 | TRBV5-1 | TGCGCCAGCAGTCAAGACAGGGTCCAAGAGACCCAGTACTTC | CASSQDRVQETQYF
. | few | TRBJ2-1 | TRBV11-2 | TGTGCCAGCAGCTTAGAGTTGGGGACTGAGTTCTTC | CASSLELGTEFF
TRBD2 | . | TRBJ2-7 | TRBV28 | TGTGCCAGCAGTTTTGGGGAGGCTAGCGGGACTCTCTCCTACGAGCAGTACTTC | CASSFGEASGTLSYEQYF
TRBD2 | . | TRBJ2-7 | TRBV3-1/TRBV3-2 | TGTGCCAGCAGCCTCGGACTAGCGGGGGGCAAAGAGCAGTACTTC | CASSLGLAGGKEQYF
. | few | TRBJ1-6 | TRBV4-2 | TGTGCCAGCAGCCAAGATTCGTTGCCCCCGGCGGTCTATAATTCACCCCTCCACTTT | CASSQDSLPPAVYNSPLHF
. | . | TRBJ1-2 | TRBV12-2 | TGTGCAAGTCGCTTAGACGGGGTTGGGCAGGATGGCTATGGCTACACCTTC | CASRLDGVGQDGYGYTF
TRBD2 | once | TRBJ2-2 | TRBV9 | TGTGCCAGCAGCCAAAGAGCGGGGGGAACCGGGGAGCTGTTTTTT | CASSQRAGGTGELFF
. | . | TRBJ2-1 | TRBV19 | TGTGCCAGTCTCAATTGGGGCGGTGGCTCCTACAATGAGCAGTTCTTC | CASLNWGGGSYNEQFF
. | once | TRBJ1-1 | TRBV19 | TGTGCCAGTAGTATAGATCGAGGGAACACTGAAGCTTTCTTT | CASSIDRGNTEAFF
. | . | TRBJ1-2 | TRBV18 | TGTGCCAGCTCAATCGACAAGACCTATGGCTACACCTTC | CASSIDKTYGYTF
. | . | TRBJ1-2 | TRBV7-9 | TGTGCCAGCAGCTTATCTAACGCGGGGGCAGGTGGCTACACCTTC | CASSLSNAGAGGYTF
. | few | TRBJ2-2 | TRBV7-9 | TGTGCCAGCAGCTTTAGCGGCACGAACACCGGGGAGCTGTTTTTT | CASSFSGTNTGELFF
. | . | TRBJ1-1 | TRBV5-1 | TGCGCCAGCAGCGTGACCCCAACGGGGACTGAAGCTTTCTTT | CASSVTPTGTEAFF
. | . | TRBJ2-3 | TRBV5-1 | TGCGCCAGCAGCTCCGGGACGGCGGGGACAGATACGCAGTATTTT | CASSSGTAGTDTQYF
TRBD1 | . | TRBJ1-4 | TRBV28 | TGTGCCAGCAGTACAGGGGCGAGGGAAAAACTGTTTTTT | CASSTGAREKLFF
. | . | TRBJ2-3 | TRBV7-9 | TGTGCCAGCAGCTTACTGGGCCCCAGCACAGATACGCAGTATTTT | CASSLLGPSTDTQYF
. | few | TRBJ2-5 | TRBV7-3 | TGTGCCAGCAGCTTACAGGGCAGGGAGACCCAGTACTTC | CASSLQGRETQYF
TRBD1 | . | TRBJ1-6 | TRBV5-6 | TGTGCCAGCAGCCCGTACGGACAGGGGAGCTCCTATAATTCACCCCTCCACTTT | CASSPYGQGSSYNSPLHF
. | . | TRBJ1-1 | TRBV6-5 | TGTGCCAGCAGTTACTCCGGCGGGCTGTATCAAGCTTTCTTT | CASSYSGGLYQAFF
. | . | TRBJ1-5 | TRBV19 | TGTGCCAGTAGGTCACAGGGCAATCAGCCCCAGCATTTT | CASRSQGNQPQHF
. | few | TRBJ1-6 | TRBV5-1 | TGCGCCAGCAGCTTGCAGGGGCGGAATTCACCCCTCCACTTT | CASSLQGRNSPLHF
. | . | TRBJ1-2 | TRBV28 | TGTGCCAGCAGCTCAGGGTTGTACTATGGCTACACCTTC | CASSSGLYYGYTF
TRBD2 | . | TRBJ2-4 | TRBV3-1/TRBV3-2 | TGTGCCAGCAGCCAAGAACGTATGGGTAGCGGGGGGACCAAAAACATTCAGTACTTC | CASSQERMGSGGTKNIQYF
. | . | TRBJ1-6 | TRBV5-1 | TGCGCCAGCAGCACCGCGGGGGTAAATTCACCCCTCCACTTT | CASSTAGVNSPLHF
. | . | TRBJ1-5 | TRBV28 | TGTGCCAGCAGTTTATCCCAGAATCAGCCCCAGCATTTT | CASSLSQNQPQHF
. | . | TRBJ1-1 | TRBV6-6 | TGTGCCAGCAGTTACGACAGAGCTGAAGCTTTCTTT | CASSYDRAEAFF
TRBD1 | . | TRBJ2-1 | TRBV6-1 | TGTGCCAGCAGTGAAGGAGGGACAGTCTACAATGAGCAGTTCTTC | CASSEGGTVYNEQFF
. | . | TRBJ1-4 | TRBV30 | TGTGCCTGGAGTGCCTATAATGAAAAACTGTTTTTT | CAWSAYNEKLFF
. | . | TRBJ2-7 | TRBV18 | TGTGCCAGCTCACTCCGTTACGAGCAGTACTTC | CASSLRYEQYF
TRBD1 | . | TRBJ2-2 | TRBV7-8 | TGTGCCAGCAGCCAGGGACAGGTGAACACCGGGGAGCTGTTTTTT | CASSQGQVNTGELFF
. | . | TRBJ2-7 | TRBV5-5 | TGTGCCAGCAGCTTTGGCGGATCCTACGAGCAGTACTTC | CASSFGGSYEQYF
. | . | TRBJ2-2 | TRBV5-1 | TGCGCCAGCAGCCTTGGGCAGAACACCGGGGAGCTGTTTTTT | CASSLGQNTGELFF